The 19 T cell receptor beta chains below all came from one sample that was sequenced in a study of blood T cell repertoires in COVID-19. Produced via immunoSEQ multiplex PCR; TCRdb's table is partial and in-frame only. The sample lists more than 200,000 clones, roughly 90% occurring once. Sequencing used peripheral blood. The source is a young man with active or convalescent COVID-19.

This clone was seen only a few times. V is TRBV6-5 and J is TRBJ1-5; D is ambiguous. CDR3 size: 11 residues. V was cut by 9 bases and J by 5 bases, with 8 bases left in between. The V gene's germline CDR1 is MNHEY and CDR2 SVGAGI. The CDR3 sequence: CARTQDQPQHF. The CDR3 coding sequence is TGTGCCAGGACGCAGGATCAGCCCCAGCATTTT.

The sample holds one count of this clone. This specimen includes other DNA sequences encoding the same CDR3. This rearrangement joins TRBV19 to TRBJ2-2, with D perhaps TRBD1 (5 bases). CDR3 length: 14 residues. Germline CDR1 reads LNHDA; CDR2 reads SQIVND (reference sequence). Trimming left V 7 bases short and J 2 bases short, with 11 bases between. The DNA of the CDR3 is TGTGCCAGTAAAGTGGGGCCAAACACCGGGGAGCTGTTTTTT. Protein: CASKVGPNTGELFF.

The gene calls are TRBV6-2 or TRBV6-3 and TRBJ1-1; TRBD1 matches 8 bases. Germline lookup yields CDR1 MNHEY and CDR2 SVGEGT. Trimming at V came to 0 bases and at J to 6 bases, leaving 3 bases not matched to a gene. CDR3 length equals 14 residues. In nucleotides, the CDR3 is TGTGCCAGCAGTTACTCCGGACAGGGCCCTGAAGCTTTCTTT. This codes for CASSYSGQGPEAFF.

The chain employs TRBV2 and TRBJ2-7, with 7 bases fitting TRBD1. The CDR3 length is 14 residues. Trimming removed 6 bases from V and 2 bases from J; junction bases left unmatched: 7. Germline V gene sequence: CDR1 SNHLY, CDR2 FYNNEI. CDR3 coding DNA: TGTGCCAGCAGGGACAGGCAGAATACCTACGAGCAGTACTTC. As protein: CASRDRQNTYEQYF.

This rearrangement joins TRBV19 to TRBJ1-3; D is perhaps TRBD1 (6 bases). This CDR3 region has 16 residues. Trimming removed 6 bases at V and 3 bases at J, with 18 bases between. Germline-derived CDR1 and CDR2 are LNHDA and SQIVND (reference sequence). CDR3 loop: CASSLGGQSFGNTIYF. Written as DNA, the CDR3 is TGTGCCAGTAGCCTCGGAGGACAGAGCTTTGGAAACACCATATATTTT.

CDR3 DNA sequence: TGTGCCAGCAGTTCTAGCGGGGTATTGACGCGGGCCTACAATGAGCAGTTCTTC. Its translation is CASSSSGVLTRAYNEQFF. The V and J genes are TRBV7-9 and TRBJ2-1, with TRBD2 matching over 9 bases. Germline V gene data show CDR1 as SEHNR and CDR2 as FQNEAQ (reference sequence). With 6 bases clipped from V and 2 bases from J, the junction kept 14 bases outside the gene matches. The CDR3 consists of 18 residues. The full variable domain, completed using reference TRBV7-9 and TRBJ2-1, is DTGVSQNPRHKITKRGQNVTFRCDPISEHNRLYWYRQTLGQGPEFLTYFQNEAQLEKSRLLSDRFSAERPKGSFSTLEIQRTEQGDSAMYLCASSSSGVLTRAYNEQFFGPGTRLTVL.

J is TRBJ1-1 and V is TRBV3-1 (or the pseudogene TRBV3-2); TRBD1 agrees at 8 bases. Looked up from germline, CDR1 is LGHDT and CDR2 is YNNKEL (reference sequence). CDR3 length: 15 residues. V lost 5 bases, J lost 4 bases, and 9 bases stayed unmatched. The CDR3 loop is CASSYSQGVVTEAFF. The CDR3 DNA is TGTGCCAGCAGCTACTCACAGGGGGTGGTCACTGAAGCTTTCTTT.

The chain employs TRBV29-1 and TRBJ2-7, with a weak D call TRBD2 (6 bases). Trimming shortened V by 7 bases and J by 3 bases, and 16 bases separated the two germline ends. CDR1 SQVTM and CDR2 ANQGSEA come from the germline V gene. The CDR3 runs 13 residues. CDR3 coding DNA: TGCAGCGCCCGGACTAAGGAAAACTACGAGCAGTACTTC. Encoded protein: CSARTKENYEQYF.

The rearrangement uses TRBV6-1 and TRBJ2-7, with 7 bases lining up with TRBD2. The CDR3 runs 17 residues. V lost 2 bases and J lost 5; bases outside the gene matches: 15. CDR1 and CDR2 from the germline V gene are MNHNS and SASEGT. The CDR3 region is CASSESSGGFTGDEQYF. CDR3 in DNA: TGTGCCAGCAGTGAATCTAGCGGAGGCTTTACTGGGGACGAGCAGTACTTC.

The chain recombines TRBV5-1 with TRBJ1-3, with unresolved D. Germline V gene lookup returns CDR1 SGHRS and CDR2 YFSETQ. This CDR3 has 12 amino acids. V lost 6 bases and J 3 bases, leaving 7 bases between the germline ends. The CDR3 DNA follows: TGCGCCAGCACGACTTATGGAAACACCATATATTTT. Amino acids: CASTTYGNTIYF.

The genes are TRBV3-1 (or the pseudogene TRBV3-2) and TRBJ2-1, with 8 bases fitting TRBD2. This CDR3 spans 16 amino acids. Trimming cost V 5 bases and J 7 bases; bases outside gene matches: 13. Germline CDR1 reads LGHDT; CDR2 reads YNNKEL (reference sequence). The CDR3 protein is CASSDTGGASFNEQFF. In DNA form, the CDR3 reads TGTGCCAGCAGCGATACCGGGGGGGCCTCATTTAATGAGCAGTTCTTC.

The V gene is TRBV11-1, the J gene TRBJ1-1; TRBD1 matches at 8 bases. CDR3 length: 14 residues. The V gene end was trimmed by 5 bases and the J gene end by 3 bases; junction bases not matched to a gene: 5. Germline V lookup: CDR1 SGHAT, CDR2 FQDESV (reference sequence). The CDR3 region is CASSHLQGDTEAFF. The CDR3 coding sequence is TGTGCCAGCAGCCACCTACAGGGGGACACTGAAGCTTTCTTT.

This clone was seen a single time. This CDR3 is CATERDTNNQPQHF. In DNA, the CDR3 is TGTGCCACCGAAAGGGACACCAACAATCAGCCCCAGCATTTT. The chain has TRBV6-6 and TRBJ1-5, with D possibly being TRBD1 (6 bases). The CDR3 sequence is 14 residues long. Looked up from germline, CDR1 is MNHNY and CDR2 is SVGAGI (reference sequence). V lost 10 bases and J 3 bases, leaving 16 bases between the germline ends.

The V gene is TRBV6-5, the J gene TRBJ2-7; possibly TRBD2 for D (7 bases). V was clipped by 5 bases and J by 5 bases, with 16 bases between them. The CDR3 loop spans 14 amino acids. Germline-derived CDR1 and CDR2 are MNHEY and SVGAGI. In nucleotides, the CDR3 is TGTGCCAGCAGTCTTAATCGGGGGGCGGACGAGCAGTACTTC. It is translated as CASSLNRGADEQYF.

V is TRBV7-9 and J is TRBJ1-5, with D uncertain. The CDR3 length is 14 residues. V was pared by 5 bases and J by 6 bases, with 14 bases between. Germline V CDR1 and CDR2: SEHNR, FQNEAQ (reference sequence). The CDR3 protein is CASSPTETRQPQHF. The DNA of the CDR3 is TGTGCCAGCAGCCCGACCGAGACACGTCAGCCCCAGCATTTT.

This chain uses TRBV12-5 with TRBJ2-3; TRBD2 agrees at 10 bases. The length of the CDR3 is 15 residues. Germline-derived CDR1 and CDR2 are LGHNT and FRNRAP. The trim removed 6 bases at V and 2 bases at J, leaving 5 bases unmatched. CDR3: CASGRTSGLTDTQYF. CDR3 coding DNA: TGTGCTAGTGGGAGGACTAGCGGACTCACAGATACGCAGTATTTT.

CDR3 nucleotides: TGTGCCAGCAGTTATCAGGGGCCCTCCTACGAGCAGTACTTC. It is translated as CASSYQGPSYEQYF. V usage is TRBV2 and J usage is TRBJ2-7, with D maybe TRBD1 (6 bases). The CDR3 has 14 amino acids. V lost 5 bases, J lost 0 bases, and 11 bases lay in between. From germline, CDR1 is SNHLY and CDR2 FYNNEI.

This clone has only one observation. The chain uses TRBV6-5 and TRBJ1-1; 10 positions agree with TRBD1. Germline-derived CDR1 and CDR2 are MNHEY and SVGAGI. This CDR3 region has 14 residues. Losses at the gene ends were 7 bases for V and 0 bases for J; bases not matched to a gene: 2. The CDR3 sequence is CASTDRGMNTEAFF. The CDR3 DNA follows: TGTGCCAGCACGGACAGGGGGATGAACACTGAAGCTTTCTTT.

The chain has TRBV10-3 and TRBJ2-5; D perhaps matches TRBD1 (6 bases). Germline-derived CDR1 and CDR2 are ENHRY and SYGVKD. The CDR3 length is 15 residues. With 0 bases removed from V and 6 bases from J, the gap between germline ends came to 14 bases. The CDR3 here is CAISESGGAAKTQYF. The CDR3 DNA is TGTGCCATCAGTGAGTCAGGGGGAGCGGCCAAGACCCAGTACTTC.